The T cell receptor beta chain described here comes from a study of regulatory T cells in long-lasting Graves disease. About the study: Graves' disease counted as persistent after over 5 years of antithyroid drugs with positive TSH receptor antibodies.

This clonotype was detected many times. Its antigen is unknown. Looked up from germline, CDR1 is MDHEN and CDR2 is SYDVKM. The CDR3 spans 15 residues. The V gene lost 5 bases and the J gene lost 9 bases, with 17 bases spanning the gap. Study-wide findings and caveats: Persistent disease was associated with favored TRBV28 usage and with favored use of TRBJ1-2 and TRBJ2-5.

Stated time point: persistent/refractory GD, antithyroid drugs over 5 years with positive TRAb. There was RNA extracted from PBMCs, and the TCR library was made from it. Graves' disease diagnoses followed American Thyroid Association guidelines. CDR3-region Arm-PCR and iRepertoire HTBI primers produced the TCR beta libraries. Study processing details: Segment identification across samples yielded 60 or so TRBV and about 13 TRBJ segments. A single record per CDR3 protein comes from TCRdb applying MiXCR to the multiplex PCR reads. TCRdb's processing, not the authors', yielded these V and J calls. The sample holds a few hundred thousand distinct CDR3 sequences, about 23% seen once.

Sequenced here: peripheral blood mononuclear cells (PBMCs), sampled when the disease was refractory, from a patient treated with antithyroid drugs. V gene TRBV28 combines with J gene TRBJ1-6, with D possibly TRBD1 on 5 matching bases. The receptor comes from a woman in her 40s with Graves disease. The CDR3 protein is CASSLLTFRVSPLHF. CDR3 DNA sequence: TGTGCCAGCAGTCTGCTCACCTTCAGGGTTTCACCCCTCCACTTT.